The 29 T cell receptor beta chains given below trace back to one sample, sequenced in a study of blood T cell repertoires in COVID-19. Using immunoSEQ multiplex PCR, the repertoire was profiled, and TCRdb retains in-frame clones only, with some absent. This sample yields some 290,000 clones, of which about 86% are seen a single time; around 2.9% belongs to the top ten. Source material: peripheral blood. The receptors were sampled from a woman between 55 and 75 years old with active or convalescent COVID-19.

The rearrangement uses TRBV27 and TRBJ2-3; the D gene is possibly TRBD2 (6 bases). The CDR3 consists of 13 residues. V was shortened by 7 bases and J by 1 base, with 9 bases between the two germline ends. From germline, CDR1 is MNHEY and CDR2 SMNVEV (reference sequence). CDR3 amino acids: CASIASGTDTQYF. Written as DNA, the CDR3 is TGTGCCAGCATAGCTAGCGGCACAGATACGCAGTATTTT.

This clone was found a few times. This chain joins TRBV2 and TRBJ2-1; a possible D gene is TRBD1 (6 bases). The germline CDR1 and CDR2 sequences are SNHLY and FYNNEI. This CDR3 has 15 amino acids. Deletions cut 4 bases from V and 0 bases from J, with 10 bases between. DNA for the CDR3: TGTGCCAGCAGTGTGGGGGCAAGCTCCTACAATGAGCAGTTCTTC. This gives the protein CASSVGASSYNEQFF. Supplemented by reference TRBV2 and TRBJ2-1, the full variable domain reads EPEVTQTPSHQVTQMGQEVILRCVPISNHLYFYWYRQILGQKVEFLVSFYNNEISEKSEIFDDQFSVERPDGSNFTLKIRSTKLEDSAMYFCASSVGASSYNEQFFGPGTRLTVL.

The chain has TRBV20-1 and TRBJ2-3; 12 nucleotides match TRBD2. V was clipped by 3 bases and J by 2 bases; unmatched bases: 6. Germline lookup yields CDR1 DFQATT and CDR2 SNEGSKA (reference sequence). The CDR3 extends over 16 amino acids. Here the CDR3 DNA reads TGCAGTGCTAGTACCGGGACTAGCGGGTTCACAGATACGCAGTATTTT. Protein product: CSASTGTSGFTDTQYF.

The chain links TRBV15 to TRBJ1-4, with 8 nucleotides matching TRBD1. V shed 1 base, J shed 8 bases, and the junction held 9 bases outside the gene matches. Germline CDR1 reads LNHNV; CDR2 reads YYDKDF (reference sequence). This CDR3 comprises 16 residues. The CDR3 loop reads CATSRGLGQGEEKLFF. The CDR3 DNA reads as TGTGCCACCAGCAGAGGCCTAGGACAGGGTGAGGAAAAACTGTTTTTT.

This clone was observed a few times. Relative to the germline gene, one junction end is altered; a read error may explain this. Written as DNA, the CDR3 is TGTGCCAGCAGCGTATCCGGGACAGGGGGTAACTACTTT. This gives the protein CASSVSGTGGNYF. The rearrangement joins TRBV9 to TRBJ1-1, with 11 bases that match TRBD1. CDR3 size: 13 residues. Looked up from germline, CDR1 is SGDLS and CDR2 is YYNGEE.

The chain combines TRBV7-9 with TRBJ2-3; 7 bases are a match to TRBD2. Germline V gene sequence: CDR1 SEHNR, CDR2 FQNEAQ (reference sequence). The CDR3 loop spans 15 amino acids. Trimming cost V 5 bases and J 0 bases; bases outside gene matches: 5. The CDR3 DNA reads TGTGCCAGCAGCGTCCGGGGGGTTAGCACAGATACGCAGTATTTT. This encodes CASSVRGVSTDTQYF.

CDR3 sequence reads: CASSLEAGARVEQYF. CDR3 sequence (DNA): TGTGCCAGCAGCTTAGAAGCGGGGGCTCGCGTGGAGCAGTACTTC. The chain couples TRBV11-2 to TRBJ2-7, with 8 bases aligning to TRBD2. Germline V CDR1 and CDR2: SGHAT, FQNNGV. Losses at the gene ends were 0 bases for V and 7 bases for J; bases not matched to a gene: 8. The CDR3 sequence is 15 residues long.

The J gene is TRBJ1-2, the V gene TRBV2; tentative D call: TRBD1 (6 bases). CDR1 and CDR2 (germline): SNHLY, FYNNEI. The length of the CDR3 is 15 residues. Trimming removed 2 bases from V and 8 bases from J, with 18 bases in between. CDR3 nucleotides: TGTGCCAGCAGTGAATTGTTGTTGACAGGACAGGGCTACACCTTC. Translated: CASSELLLTGQGYTF.

The chain uses TRBV4-1 and TRBJ1-1; unclear D gene. Trimming cost V 0 bases and J 4 bases, with 21 bases left between them. The germline V gene has CDR1 MGHRA and CDR2 YSYEKL. The CDR3 is made up of 18 amino acids. The CDR3 protein is CASSQDPTAGARGTEAFF. For the CDR3, the DNA is TGCGCCAGCAGCCAAGATCCTACGGCGGGAGCTCGAGGCACTGAAGCTTTCTTT.

The genes are TRBV5-4 and TRBJ2-7, with a possible D match to TRBD2 (5 bases). CDR3 length equals 13 residues. Germline V CDR1 and CDR2: SGHNT, YYREEE (reference sequence). The V and J ends lost 1 base and 4 bases respectively, with 9 bases between them. CDR3 sequence (DNA): TGTGCCAGCAGCTTGCGCGGACTTTACGAGCAGTACTTC. The encoded protein is CASSLRGLYEQYF.

This chain uses TRBV3-1 (or the pseudogene TRBV3-2) with TRBJ2-6; 12 bases are a match to TRBD2. J lost 0 bases, V lost 5 bases, and 8 bases had no gene match. Germline assignment: CDR1 LGHDT and CDR2 YNNKEL (reference sequence). CDR3 length: 19 residues. The CDR3 DNA reads as TGTGCCAGCAGCTACGGGACTAGCGGGCGAATCTCTGGGGCCAACGTCCTGACTTTC. It is translated as CASSYGTSGRISGANVLTF.

The chain carries TRBV3-1 (or the pseudogene TRBV3-2) and TRBJ2-2; 7 bases align to TRBD2. The V gene's germline CDR1 is LGHDT and CDR2 YNNKEL (reference sequence). Trimming removed 3 bases from V and 6 bases from J; junction bases left unmatched: 4. The length of the CDR3 is 14 residues. For the CDR3, the DNA is TGTGCCAGCAGCCAGGGGACTATTCCCGGGGAGCTGTTTTTT. Translating it yields CASSQGTIPGELFF.

The V gene is TRBV21-1, the J gene TRBJ1-5; the table gives TRBD1 as D, unverified against the DNA. TRBV21-1 is a pseudogene segment. The CDR3 runs to 16 residues. The CDR3 DNA sequence: TGTGCCAGCAGCAAGGTTCCCGACAGACCCAATCAGCCCCAGCATTTT. This sequence encodes CASSKVPDRPNQPQHF.

CDR3 nucleotides: TGCGCCAGCAGCCATTCGGGACTAGCGGGGATGAACACCGGGGAGCTGTTTTTT. Its protein is CASSHSGLAGMNTGELFF. The V and J genes are TRBV5-1 and TRBJ2-2; 13 positions agree with TRBD2. V dropped 4 bases and J dropped 1; count of bases not matched to a gene: 7. This CDR3 contains 18 residues. Looked up from germline, CDR1 is SGHRS and CDR2 is YFSETQ.

This chain uses TRBV5-5 with TRBJ2-7; 7 bases are a match to TRBD1. The CDR3 has 15 residues. V lost 0 bases and J lost 2; bases outside the gene matches: 5. Germline-derived CDR1 and CDR2 are SGHKS and YYEKEE (reference sequence). CDR3 DNA: TGTGCCAGCAGCTTGGCGGGACAGCCGACCTACGAGCAGTACTTC. Amino acid sequence: CASSLAGQPTYEQYF.

A note on this clone: The same CDR3 is also encoded by other DNA sequences in this sample. The CDR3, as DNA: TGTGCCAGCAGCCAAGATAGGGGGAATCAGCCCCAGCATTTT. It specifies CASSQDRGNQPQHF. The V call is TRBV3-1 (or the pseudogene TRBV3-2), the J call TRBJ1-5, with D possibly being TRBD1 (6 bases). The CDR3 consists of 14 residues. The germline V gene has CDR1 LGHDT and CDR2 YNNKEL (reference sequence). V lost 0 bases and J 4 bases, leaving 7 bases between the germline ends.

The chain uses TRBV7-3 and TRBJ1-2, with 10 bases lining up with TRBD1. Germline CDR1 is SGHTA and CDR2 is FQGTGA. This CDR3 region has 15 residues. V gave up 5 bases and J gave up 3 bases; unmatched junction bases: 6. The CDR3 DNA is TGTGCCAGCAGCCCCGGACAGGGGGGGCACTATGGCTACACCTTC. This codes for CASSPGQGGHYGYTF.

This chain uses TRBV5-4 with TRBJ2-1; unclear D gene. V was clipped by 4 bases and J by 0 bases, with 5 bases between them. Looked up from germline, CDR1 is SGHNT and CDR2 is YYREEE (reference sequence). There are 13 residues in the CDR3. CDR3 sequence (DNA): TGTGCCAGCAGCCTCAGCTCCTACAATGAGCAGTTCTTC. Residues: CASSLSSYNEQFF. Together with reference TRBV5-4 and TRBJ2-1, the CDR3 gives the full variable domain: ETGVTQSPTHLIKTRGQQVTLRCSSQSGHNTVSWYQQALGQGPQFIFQYYREEENGRGNFPPRFSGLQFPNYSSELNVNALELDDSALYLCASSLSSYNEQFFGPGTRLTVL.

The rearrangement uses TRBV12-5 and TRBJ2-3; 12 nucleotides agree with TRBD2. V shed 9 bases, J shed 4 bases, and the junction held 5 bases outside the gene matches. CDR1 LGHNT and CDR2 FRNRAP come from the germline V gene. There are 14 residues in the CDR3. CDR3 loop: CASLTSGGADTQYF. CDR3 bases: TGTGCTAGCCTGACTAGCGGGGGCGCAGATACGCAGTATTTT. Using reference TRBV12-5 and TRBJ2-3 for the parts outside the CDR3, the full variable domain is DARVTQTPRHKVTEMGQEVTMRCQPILGHNTVFWYRQTMMQGLELLAYFRNRAPLDDSGMPKDRFSAEMPDATLATLKIQPSEPRDSAVYFCASLTSGGADTQYFGPGTRLTVL.

DNA of the CDR3: TGTGCCAGCAGTCGGGACAGGGACAGGGGTGGCTACACCTTC. Its translation: CASSRDRDRGGYTF. This rearrangement joins TRBV6-5 to TRBJ1-2, with 10 bases lining up with TRBD1. Germline lookup yields CDR1 MNHEY and CDR2 SVGAGI. This CDR3 region has 14 residues. With V trimmed by 5 bases and J by 7 bases, 7 bases remained unmatched.

This CDR3 reads CASSQGQDSNQPQHF. The CDR3 DNA is TGTGCCAGCAGCCAGGGACAGGATAGCAATCAGCCCCAGCATTTT. This sequence joins TRBV3-1 (or the pseudogene TRBV3-2) and TRBJ1-5, with TRBD1 matching over 8 bases. V lost 3 bases, J lost 0 bases, and 1 base stayed unmatched. CDR1 and CDR2 (germline): LGHDT, YNNKEL (reference sequence). This CDR3 has 15 amino acids.

In its sample, this clone was seen a few times. V is TRBV6-4 and J is TRBJ2-2; tentatively, D is TRBD2 (5 bases). With 4 bases removed from V and 2 bases from J, the gap between germline ends came to 11 bases. Germline-derived CDR1 and CDR2 are MRHNA and SNTAGT. The CDR3 length is 15 residues. CDR3 in amino acids: CASSARAQNTGELFF. The CDR3 region has the DNA TGTGCCAGCAGTGCGCGGGCGCAAAACACCGGGGAGCTGTTTTTT.

For the CDR3, the DNA is TGTGCCATCAGTGAGTCAACGGACTATGGCTACACCTTC. It specifies CAISESTDYGYTF. This sequence joins TRBV10-3 and TRBJ1-2; D gene ambiguous. Germline V CDR1 and CDR2: ENHRY, SYGVKD. V lost 0 bases and J lost 3, with 5 bases in between. This CDR3 has 13 amino acids.

The CDR3 DNA reads TGCGCCAGCAGCTTGTCTTTCGGACTAGCCGGGGCCTACGAGCAGTACTTC. It encodes CASSLSFGLAGAYEQYF. V usage is TRBV5-1 and J usage is TRBJ2-7, with 8 bases identical to TRBD2. The germline CDR1 and CDR2 sequences are SGHRS and YFSETQ. The CDR3 consists of 17 residues. V shed 1 base and J 2 bases; nucleotides not matched to a gene: 11.

The chain employs TRBV7-3 and TRBJ2-7, with TRBD1 identical over 7 bases. CDR3 length: 13 amino acids. J gave up 5 bases and V 2 bases, and 3 bases lay outside the gene matches. The germline V gene has CDR1 SGHTA and CDR2 FQGTGA. CDR3 residues: CASSLGTENEQYF. CDR3 in DNA: TGTGCCAGCAGCTTAGGGACAGAAAACGAGCAGTACTTC.

The chain couples TRBV9 to TRBJ1-1; 9 bases line up with TRBD1. Germline lookup yields CDR1 SGDLS and CDR2 YYNGEE. Losses at the gene ends were 3 bases for V and 11 bases for J; bases not matched to a gene: 11. The CDR3 is 14 amino acids. The CDR3 coding sequence is TGTGCCAGCAGCGGGGGGACAGGGTTTTTGCGGGCTTTCTTT. As protein: CASSGGTGFLRAFF.

This chain joins TRBV4-1 and TRBJ1-3; possible D gene TRBD1, 6 bases. Per germline, CDR1 MGHRA and CDR2 YSYEKL. The CDR3 contains 16 residues. V lost 4 bases, J lost 4 bases, and 17 bases lay in between. CDR3 region: CASSLVWGLGGNTIYF. The CDR3 DNA reads TGCGCCAGCAGCCTGGTATGGGGGCTAGGGGGAAACACCATATATTTT.

The chain links TRBV6-4 to TRBJ2-7; 11 nucleotides line up with TRBD2. Germline values: CDR1 MRHNA, CDR2 SNTAGT. V dropped 6 bases and J dropped 4; count of bases not matched to a gene: 17. This CDR3 contains 18 residues. CDR3 amino acids: CASSEPPVTSGEGYEQYF. CDR3 sequence (DNA): TGTGCCAGCAGCGAACCTCCTGTGACTAGCGGGGAAGGTTACGAGCAGTACTTC.

The rearrangement uses TRBV6-4 and TRBJ2-2, with a tentative D call TRBD1 (5 bases). The germline CDR1 and CDR2 sequences are MRHNA and SNTAGT. This CDR3 has 16 amino acids. V was cut by 6 bases and J by 3 bases, with 17 bases left in between. The CDR3 loop is CASRTAVGVYTGELFF. As DNA, the CDR3 is TGTGCCAGCAGGACCGCGGTAGGGGTTTACACCGGGGAGCTGTTTTTT.